This T cell receptor beta chain was sequenced during a study of long-term antiretroviral therapy in people with HIV. Study-wide context: Of all samples, the earliest predate the 2015 immediate-ART recommendation by about a decade.

This clone was seen only a few times. Its antigen is unknown. Study outcomes and limitations: Clones expanded before ART dominated the repertoire at all time points. HIV repertoires had narrower CDR3 length ranges than controls.

Runs used v3.0 of the immunoSEQ assay and were done at survey level. 40,000-50,000 T-cell genomes per sample were the sequencing target. Sequencing used immunoSEQ multiplex PCR; TCRdb keeps in-frame clones, though not all of them. The table records around 30,000 clones, nearly 95% of them present only once. The specimen was unsorted PBMCs, collected 6.2 years after starting antiretroviral therapy. This sequence was found in a man aged 40-49 years with HIV.

CDR3 sequence reads: CASSLLHYGYTF. In nucleotides, the CDR3 is TGTGCCAGCTCACTGCTGCACTATGGCTACACCTTC. The V and J genes are TRBV18 and TRBJ1-2; D unresolved. Germline CDR1 reads KGHSH; CDR2 reads LQKENI. CDR3 length: 12 residues. Trimming stripped 4 bases from V and 3 bases from J, with 6 bases between.